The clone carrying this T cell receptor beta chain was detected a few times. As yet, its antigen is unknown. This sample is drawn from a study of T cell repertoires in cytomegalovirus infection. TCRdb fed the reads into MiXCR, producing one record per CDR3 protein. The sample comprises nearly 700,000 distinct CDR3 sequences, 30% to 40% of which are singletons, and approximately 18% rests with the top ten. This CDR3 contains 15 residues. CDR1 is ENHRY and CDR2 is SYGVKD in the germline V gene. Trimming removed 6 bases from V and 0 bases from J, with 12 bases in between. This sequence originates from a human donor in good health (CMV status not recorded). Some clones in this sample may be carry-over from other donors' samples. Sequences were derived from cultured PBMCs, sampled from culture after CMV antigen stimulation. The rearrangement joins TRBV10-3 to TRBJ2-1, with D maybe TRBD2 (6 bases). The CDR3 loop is CAISGGASSYNEQFF. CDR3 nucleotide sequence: TGTGCCATCAGCGGCGGGGCGAGCTCCTACAATGAGCAGTTCTTC.